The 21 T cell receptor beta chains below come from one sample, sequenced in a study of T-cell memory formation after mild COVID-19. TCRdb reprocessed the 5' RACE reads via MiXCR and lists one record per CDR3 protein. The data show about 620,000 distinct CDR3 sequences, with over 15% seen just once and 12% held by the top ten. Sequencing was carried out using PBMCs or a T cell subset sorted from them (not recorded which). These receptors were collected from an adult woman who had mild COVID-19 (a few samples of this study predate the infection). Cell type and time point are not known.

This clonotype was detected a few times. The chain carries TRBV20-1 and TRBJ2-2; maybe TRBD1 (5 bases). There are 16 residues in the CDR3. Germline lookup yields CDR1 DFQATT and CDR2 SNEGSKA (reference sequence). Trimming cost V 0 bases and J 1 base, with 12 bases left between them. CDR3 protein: CSARDRQGLNTGELFF. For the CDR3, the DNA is TGCAGTGCTAGAGATCGCCAGGGCCTGAACACCGGGGAGCTGTTTTTT.

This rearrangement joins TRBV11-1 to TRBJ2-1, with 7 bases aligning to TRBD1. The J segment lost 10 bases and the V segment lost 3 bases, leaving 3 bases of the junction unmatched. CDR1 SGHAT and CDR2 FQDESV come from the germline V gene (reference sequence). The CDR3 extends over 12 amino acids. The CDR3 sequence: CASSFLGQEQFF. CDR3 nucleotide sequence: TGTGCCAGCAGCTTTCTGGGACAGGAGCAGTTCTTC. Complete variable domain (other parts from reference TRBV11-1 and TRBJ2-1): EAEVAQSPRYKITEKSQAVAFWCDPISGHATLYWYRQILGQGPELLVQFQDESVVDDSQLPKDRFSAERLKGVDSTLKIQPAELGDSAMYLCASSFLGQEQFFGPGTRLTVL.

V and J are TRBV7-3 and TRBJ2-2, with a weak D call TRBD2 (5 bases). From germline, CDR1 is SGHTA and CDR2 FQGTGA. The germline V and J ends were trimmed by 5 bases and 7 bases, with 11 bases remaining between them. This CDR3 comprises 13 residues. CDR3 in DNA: TGTGCCAGCAGCCCACTGGCGGGCGGGGAGCTGTTTTTT. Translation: CASSPLAGGELFF.

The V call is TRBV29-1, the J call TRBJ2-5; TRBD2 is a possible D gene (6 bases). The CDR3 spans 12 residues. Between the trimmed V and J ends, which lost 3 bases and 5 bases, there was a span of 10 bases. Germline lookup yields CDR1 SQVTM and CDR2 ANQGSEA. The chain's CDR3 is CSVEAGRETQYF. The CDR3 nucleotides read TGCAGCGTTGAGGCAGGGAGGGAGACCCAGTACTTC.

CDR3 region: CASSSTGIEQYF. For the CDR3, the DNA is TGCGCCAGCAGCTCGACAGGGATCGAGCAGTACTTC. The rearrangement uses TRBV5-1 and TRBJ2-7; 7 nucleotides align to TRBD1. Per the germline V gene, CDR1 is SGHRS and CDR2 is YFSETQ. This CDR3 spans 12 amino acids. The junction had 3 bases not matched to a gene; V was cut back by 3 bases and J by 6 bases.

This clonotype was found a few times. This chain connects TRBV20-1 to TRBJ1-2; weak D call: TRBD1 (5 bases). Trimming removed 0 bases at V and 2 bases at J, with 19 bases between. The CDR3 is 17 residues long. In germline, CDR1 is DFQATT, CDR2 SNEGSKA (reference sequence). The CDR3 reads CSARDRGPSRVNYGYTF. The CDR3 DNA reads TGCAGTGCTAGAGATAGGGGACCCTCCCGGGTCAACTATGGCTACACCTTC.

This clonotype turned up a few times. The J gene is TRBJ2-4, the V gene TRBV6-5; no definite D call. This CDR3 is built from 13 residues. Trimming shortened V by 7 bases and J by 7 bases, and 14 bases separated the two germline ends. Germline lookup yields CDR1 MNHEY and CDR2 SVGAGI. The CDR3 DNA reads TGTGCCAGCAACCAACCCCCGAGGAACATTCAGTACTTC. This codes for CASNQPPRNIQYF.

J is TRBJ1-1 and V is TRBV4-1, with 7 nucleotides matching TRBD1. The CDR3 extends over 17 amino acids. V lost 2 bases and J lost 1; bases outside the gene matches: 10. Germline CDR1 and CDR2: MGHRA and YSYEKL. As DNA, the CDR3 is TGCGCCAGCAGCCAAATCGCCGACAGGGTCGCGAACACTGAAGCTTTCTTT. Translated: CASSQIADRVANTEAFF.

The CDR3 bases are TGTGCCAGCAGCGTAGGCGGGTCAGGGGCTGAAGCTTTCTTT. Translating gives CASSVGGSGAEAFF. The rearrangement joins TRBV9 to TRBJ1-1, with TRBD1 as a possible D gene (6 bases). The CDR3 is 14 amino acids. CDR1 is SGDLS and CDR2 is YYNGEE in the germline V gene. The ends were cut back, 0 bases at V and 6 bases at J, with 12 bases in the middle.

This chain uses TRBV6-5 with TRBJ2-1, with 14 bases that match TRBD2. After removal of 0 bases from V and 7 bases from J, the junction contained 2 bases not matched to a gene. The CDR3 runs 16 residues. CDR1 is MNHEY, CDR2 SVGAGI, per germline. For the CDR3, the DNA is TGTGCCAGCAGTTACTCGACTAGCGGGGGGGCAAATGAGCAGTTCTTC. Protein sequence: CASSYSTSGGANEQFF.

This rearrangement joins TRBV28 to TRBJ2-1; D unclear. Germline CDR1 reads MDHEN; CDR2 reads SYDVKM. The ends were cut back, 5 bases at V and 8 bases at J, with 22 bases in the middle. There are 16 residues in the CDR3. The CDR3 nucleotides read TGTGCCAGCAGTCCCGAAGGTCTAGTTGGCAACGATGAGCAGTTCTTC. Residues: CASSPEGLVGNDEQFF.

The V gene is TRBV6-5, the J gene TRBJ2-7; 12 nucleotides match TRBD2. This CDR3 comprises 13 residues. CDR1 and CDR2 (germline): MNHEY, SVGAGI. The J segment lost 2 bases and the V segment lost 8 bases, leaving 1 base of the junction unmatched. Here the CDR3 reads CASRTSGTYEQYF. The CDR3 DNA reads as TGTGCCAGCCGGACTAGCGGGACCTACGAGCAGTACTTC.

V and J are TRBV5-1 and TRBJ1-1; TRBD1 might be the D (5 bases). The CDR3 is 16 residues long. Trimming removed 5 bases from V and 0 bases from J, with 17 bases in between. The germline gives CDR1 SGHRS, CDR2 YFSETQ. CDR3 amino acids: CASSPGHGIMNTEAFF. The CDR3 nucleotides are TGCGCCAGCAGTCCCGGACACGGGATCATGAACACTGAAGCTTTCTTT.

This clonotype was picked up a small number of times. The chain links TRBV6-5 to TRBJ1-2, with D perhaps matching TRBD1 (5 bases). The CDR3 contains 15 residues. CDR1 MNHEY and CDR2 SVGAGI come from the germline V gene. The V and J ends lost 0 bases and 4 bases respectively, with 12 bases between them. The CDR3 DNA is TGTGCCAGCAGTTACTCGGGGCAGGGAAGCTATGGCTACACCTTC. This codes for CASSYSGQGSYGYTF.

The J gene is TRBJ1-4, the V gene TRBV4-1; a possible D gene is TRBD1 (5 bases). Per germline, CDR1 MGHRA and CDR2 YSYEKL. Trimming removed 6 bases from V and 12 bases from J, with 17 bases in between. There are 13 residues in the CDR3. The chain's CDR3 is CASRGEAAGELFF. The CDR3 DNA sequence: TGCGCCAGCAGGGGGGAGGCAGCCGGGGAACTGTTTTTT.

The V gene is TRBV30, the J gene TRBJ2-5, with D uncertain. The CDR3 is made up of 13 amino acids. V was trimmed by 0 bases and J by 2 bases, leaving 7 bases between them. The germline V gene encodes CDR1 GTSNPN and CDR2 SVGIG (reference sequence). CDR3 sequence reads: CAWSVARQETQYF. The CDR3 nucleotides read TGTGCCTGGAGTGTAGCCAGACAAGAGACCCAGTACTTC. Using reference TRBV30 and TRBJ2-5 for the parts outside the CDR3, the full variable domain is SQTIHQWPATLVQPVGSPLSLECTVEGTSNPNLYWYRQAAGRGLQLLFYSVGIGQISSEVPQNLSASRPQDRQFILSSKKLLLSDSGFYLCAWSVARQETQYFGPGTRLLVL.

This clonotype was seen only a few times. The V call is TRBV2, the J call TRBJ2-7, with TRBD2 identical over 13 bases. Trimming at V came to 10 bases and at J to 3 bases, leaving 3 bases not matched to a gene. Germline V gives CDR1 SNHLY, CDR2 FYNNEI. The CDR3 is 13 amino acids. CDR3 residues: CATRLAGGYEQYF. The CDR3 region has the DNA TGTGCCACCAGACTAGCGGGAGGCTACGAGCAGTACTTC.

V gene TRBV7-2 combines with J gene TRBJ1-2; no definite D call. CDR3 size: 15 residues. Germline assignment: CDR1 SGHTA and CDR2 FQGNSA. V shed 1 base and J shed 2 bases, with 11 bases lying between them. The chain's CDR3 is CASSLGLYLNYGYTF. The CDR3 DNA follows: TGTGCCAGCAGCTTAGGGCTATACCTGAACTATGGCTACACCTTC.

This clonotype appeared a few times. The CDR3 loop is CASSPQGRTQYF. The CDR3 DNA follows: TGTGCCAGCAGCCCGCAAGGACGTACGCAGTATTTT. The chain is built from TRBV5-5 and TRBJ2-3; no definite D call. The germline V gene has CDR1 SGHKS and CDR2 YYEKEE (reference sequence). The CDR3 is 12 amino acids. V was pared by 4 bases and J by 8 bases, with 11 bases between. Based on the CDR3 plus reference TRBV5-5 and TRBJ2-3, the full variable domain is DAGVTQSPTHLIKTRGQQVTLRCSPISGHKSVSWYQQVLGQGPQFIFQYYEKEERGRGNFPDRFSARQFPNYSSELNVNALLLGDSALYLCASSPQGRTQYFGPGTRLTVL.

The CDR3 nucleotides read TGTGCCAGCAGTGAAGTCAACCTCTACGAGCAGTACTTC. Translating it yields CASSEVNLYEQYF. The V and J genes are TRBV6-2 or TRBV6-3 and TRBJ2-7; D remains ambiguous. CDR1 MNHEY and CDR2 SVGEGT come from the germline V gene. The V end lost 5 bases, the J end lost 3 bases, and 11 bases lay between the germline ends. The CDR3 covers 13 residues.

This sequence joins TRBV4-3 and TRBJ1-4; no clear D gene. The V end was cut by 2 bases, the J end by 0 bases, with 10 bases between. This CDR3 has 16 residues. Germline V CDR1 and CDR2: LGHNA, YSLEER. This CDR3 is CASSQSPEATNEKLFF. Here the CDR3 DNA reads TGCGCCAGCAGCCAATCACCCGAGGCAACTAATGAAAAACTGTTTTTT.